This T cell receptor beta chain comes out of a study of regulatory T cells in long-lasting Graves disease. For the study at large: Graves' patients (newly diagnosed) had been on antithyroid drugs under 3 months.

Germline V gives CDR1 SNHLY, CDR2 FYNNEI. This CDR3 has 14 amino acids. Study-wide results and caveats: Having few samples may have compromised the accuracy. Those with persistent disease had in common more public clonotypes (about 3,000) than new patients (approximately 890).

The time point was: newly diagnosed GD, antithyroid drugs for less than 3 months. From PBMCs, RNA was extracted and then used to make the TCR library. Details on this clonotype: What it binds is not known. One end of the junction varies from germline; a read error may be responsible.

Building the TCR beta libraries relied on iRepertoire HTBI primers, and CDR3 regions underwent Arm-PCR. Original analysis: Across the samples, identification revealed roughly 56 TRBV and 13 to 15 TRBJ segments. TCRdb fed the multiplex PCR reads into MiXCR, producing one record per CDR3 protein. The V and J calls were not made by the authors but by TCRdb's processing. The sample records some 320,000 distinct CDR3 sequences, 15% to 20% being singletons. This specimen was peripheral blood mononuclear cells (PBMCs), taken at new diagnosis, from a patient treated with antithyroid drugs. The V gene is TRBV2, the J gene TRBJ2-3; D is possibly TRBD1 or TRBD2 (8 bases each). The TCR comes from a female donor with Graves disease. The CDR3 sequence: CASGGVAGTGTQYF. DNA for the CDR3: TGTGCCAGCGGGGGGGTAGCGGGGACAGGTACGCAGTATTTT.